Sequencing of this TCR beta chain was carried out in a study of blood T cells in healthy people across ages. Overall study results and limits: Changes seen in expanded clonotypes were possibly confounded by donor CMV status left unknown.

The CDR3 is 17 amino acids. Germline V gives CDR1 KGHSH, CDR2 LQKENI. V dropped 4 bases and J dropped 0 bases, with 13 bases sitting between them. To note about this clonotype: Antigen: not known.

Alongside a J-beta primer mix, a sample-barcoded 5' primer served in a second PCR lasting roughly 6 to 12 cycles. One entry per CDR3 protein results from TCRdb running MiXCR on the 5' RACE reads. Seen here are about 680,000 distinct CDR3 sequences, about 52% observed once, and the top ten hold roughly 34%. This clonotype was sampled from a woman aged 55 to 70 in good health. The gene calls are TRBV18 and TRBJ2-6; the D gene is possibly TRBD2 (6 bases). Sequencing input: blood. For the CDR3, the DNA is TGTGCCAGCTCACGAGGAGGGAGTCTCTCTGGGGCCAACGTCCTGACTTTC. Its protein product is CASSRGGSLSGANVLTF. The variable domain in full, completed from reference TRBV18 and TRBJ2-6, reads NAGVMQNPRHLVRRRGQEARLRCSPMKGHSHVYWYRQLPEEGLKFMVYLQKENIIDESGMPKERFSAEFPKEGPSILRIQQVVRGDSAAYFCASSRGGSLSGANVLTFGAGSRLTVL.